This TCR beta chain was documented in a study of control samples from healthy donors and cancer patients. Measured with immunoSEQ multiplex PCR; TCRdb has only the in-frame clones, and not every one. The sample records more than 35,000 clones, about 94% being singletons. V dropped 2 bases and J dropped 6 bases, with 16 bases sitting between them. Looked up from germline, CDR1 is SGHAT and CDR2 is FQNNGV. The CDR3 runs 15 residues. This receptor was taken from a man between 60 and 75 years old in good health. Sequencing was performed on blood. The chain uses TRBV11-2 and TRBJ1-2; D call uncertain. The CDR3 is CASSLLAGFGDGYTF. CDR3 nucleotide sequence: TGTGCCAGCAGCTTATTGGCGGGGTTTGGTGATGGCTACACCTTC.